The 2 T cell receptor beta chains below were found in one sample sequenced in a study of T-cell reconstitution after alpha-beta-depleted transplantation in children. Unique molecular identifiers were incorporated when the TCRbeta library was constructed. TCRdb passed the PCR reads through MiXCR, listing each CDR3 protein once. The table shows approximately 340,000 distinct CDR3 sequences, with around 10% occurring only once. Sequences were derived from PBMCs from the stem cell graft donor, sampled from the stem cell graft. Receptor source: a human donor who donated a stem cell graft to a child with acute lymphoblastic leukemia.

Remarks on this clonotype: A much larger clone lies a single base off, so this may be a read error. This chain connects TRBV14 to TRBJ2-1; D possibly corresponds to TRBD2 (5 bases). V was cut by 7 bases and J by 3 bases, with 10 bases left in between. CDR1 SGHDN and CDR2 FVKESK come from the germline V gene. The CDR3 spans 13 residues. As DNA, the CDR3 is TGTGCCAGCATTAGCCGGGACTACAATGAGCAGTTCTTC. It specifies CASISRDYNEQFF.

This clonotype was detected only a few times. This sequence joins TRBV7-3 and TRBJ2-3, with 10 nucleotides matching TRBD2. This CDR3 comprises 17 residues. Per germline, CDR1 SGHTA and CDR2 FQGTGA. With 5 bases clipped from V and 1 base from J, the junction kept 9 bases outside the gene matches. The CDR3 loop reads CASSDTTSGLGTDTQYF. DNA for the CDR3: TGTGCCAGCAGCGATACGACTAGCGGGTTAGGCACAGATACGCAGTATTTT. Looking up the rest from reference TRBV7-3 and TRBJ2-3 gives the full variable domain: GAGVSQTPSNKVTEKGKYVELRCDPISGHTALYWYRQSLGQGPEFLIYFQGTGAADDSGLPNDRFFAVRPEGSVSTLKIQRTERGDSAVYLCASSDTTSGLGTDTQYFGPGTRLTVL.